This T cell receptor beta chain comes out of a study of CD8+ T cells in alopecia areata. Peripheral blood and lesional scalp punch biopsies were taken from alopecia areata patients. From PBMCs, CD4+ and CD8+ T cells were sorted. For this clone: Its target is unknown.

Study results and caveats: Whereas mice showed it more clearly, TCR sharing across patients was murkier, possibly because of HLA.

As the sequencing template, cDNA was produced by extracting RNA and reverse transcribing it. Profiling relied on immunoSEQ multiplex PCR, and the TCRdb table lists in-frame clones only, not all of them. The sample consists of 180,000 or so clones, about 70% of them appearing once. The specimen comprised CD8+ T cells sorted from blood, sampled at week 0. The origin of this receptor is a human donor with alopecia areata.

CDR3 in DNA: TGTGCCAGCAGCGACCGGGACACTTTAGCCAAAAACATTCAGTACTTC. It yields the protein CASSDRDTLAKNIQYF. V and J are TRBV9 and TRBJ2-4, with D maybe TRBD1 (6 bases). The CDR3 contains 16 residues. V was clipped by 3 bases and J by 0 bases, with 13 bases between them. CDR1 and CDR2 (germline): SGDLS, YYNGEE.